This T cell receptor beta chain was identified during a study of beta chain features in type 1 diabetes. Study-level information: Examination covered around 98,000,000 sorted cells spanning all samples. Study outcomes and limitations: Researchers reported that naive, central memory and Treg TCRB repertoires appeared more similar in patients than in healthy donors. A PCR bias possibly favoring shorter templates would apply equally to patients and controls. Within each of all four CD4+ subsets, Type 1 diabetes patients had TCRB CDR3s that were moderately but significantly shorter.

Sequenced material consisted of expressed TCRB transcripts (all of the isolated RNA was reverse transcribed). The repertoire was sequenced with immunoSEQ multiplex PCR; TCRdb's copy has only in-frame clones and lacks some. The repertoire holds hundreds of thousands of clones, around an eighth seen once, with approximately 0.043% in the top ten. This clone was observed a few times. The antigen remains unidentified. Sorting gave populations that all exceeded 98% purity. CDR3 length equals 17 residues. With 1 base clipped from V and 5 bases from J, the junction kept 9 bases outside the gene matches. Germline V lookup: CDR1 LGHNA, CDR2 YNFKEQ.

The TCR sequence derives from a man aged 18 to 35 with type 1 diabetes. Material for sequencing was naive CD4+ T cells from blood. The V gene is TRBV4-2, the J gene TRBJ2-1, with TRBD2 identical over 9 bases. CDR3 amino acids: CASSQGDGGGADNEQFF. CDR3 bases: TGTGCCAGCAGCCAAGGGGATGGCGGGGGGGCGGACAATGAGCAGTTCTTC.